This T cell receptor (beta chain) was identified in a study of blood T cell repertoires in COVID-19. In the study overall: Some COVID-19 samples were acute and others convalescent; all came from the United States, Italy and Spain.

In the authors' workflow: How many nucleated cells were present was estimated from reference gene primer amplification. Some clones are missing from TCRdb's copy, which holds only in-frame ones; the method was immunoSEQ multiplex PCR. The DNA gave D and trimming, while V, J and clone size come from that table. The sample records about 270,000 clones, around nine tenths being singletons. The sequence came from a middle-aged man with active or convalescent COVID-19. The sequencing sample was made of peripheral blood.

The CDR3 region is CASSGPDRARETQYF. Here the CDR3 DNA reads TGTGCCAGCAGCGGTCCGGACAGGGCTCGGGAGACCCAGTACTTC. The rearrangement joins TRBV3-1 (or the pseudogene TRBV3-2) to TRBJ2-5, with 8 bases matching TRBD1. J was trimmed by 5 bases and V by 5 bases; bases with no gene match: 10. The CDR3 consists of 15 residues. Per the germline V gene, CDR1 is LGHDT and CDR2 is YNNKEL (reference sequence).